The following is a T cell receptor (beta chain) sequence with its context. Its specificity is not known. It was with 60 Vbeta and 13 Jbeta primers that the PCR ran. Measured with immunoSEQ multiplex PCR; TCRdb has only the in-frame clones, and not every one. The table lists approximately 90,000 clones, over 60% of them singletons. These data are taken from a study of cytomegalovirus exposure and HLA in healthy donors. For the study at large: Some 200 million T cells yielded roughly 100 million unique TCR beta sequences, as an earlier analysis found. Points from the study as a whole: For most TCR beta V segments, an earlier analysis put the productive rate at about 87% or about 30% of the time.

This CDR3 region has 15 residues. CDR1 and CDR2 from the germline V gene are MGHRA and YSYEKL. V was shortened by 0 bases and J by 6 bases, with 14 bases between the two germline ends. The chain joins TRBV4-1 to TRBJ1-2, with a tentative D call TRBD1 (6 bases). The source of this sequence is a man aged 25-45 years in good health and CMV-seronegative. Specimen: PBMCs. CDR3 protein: CASSQDRQAVNGYTF. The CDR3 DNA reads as TGCGCCAGCAGCCAAGACCGACAGGCGGTCAATGGCTACACCTTC.